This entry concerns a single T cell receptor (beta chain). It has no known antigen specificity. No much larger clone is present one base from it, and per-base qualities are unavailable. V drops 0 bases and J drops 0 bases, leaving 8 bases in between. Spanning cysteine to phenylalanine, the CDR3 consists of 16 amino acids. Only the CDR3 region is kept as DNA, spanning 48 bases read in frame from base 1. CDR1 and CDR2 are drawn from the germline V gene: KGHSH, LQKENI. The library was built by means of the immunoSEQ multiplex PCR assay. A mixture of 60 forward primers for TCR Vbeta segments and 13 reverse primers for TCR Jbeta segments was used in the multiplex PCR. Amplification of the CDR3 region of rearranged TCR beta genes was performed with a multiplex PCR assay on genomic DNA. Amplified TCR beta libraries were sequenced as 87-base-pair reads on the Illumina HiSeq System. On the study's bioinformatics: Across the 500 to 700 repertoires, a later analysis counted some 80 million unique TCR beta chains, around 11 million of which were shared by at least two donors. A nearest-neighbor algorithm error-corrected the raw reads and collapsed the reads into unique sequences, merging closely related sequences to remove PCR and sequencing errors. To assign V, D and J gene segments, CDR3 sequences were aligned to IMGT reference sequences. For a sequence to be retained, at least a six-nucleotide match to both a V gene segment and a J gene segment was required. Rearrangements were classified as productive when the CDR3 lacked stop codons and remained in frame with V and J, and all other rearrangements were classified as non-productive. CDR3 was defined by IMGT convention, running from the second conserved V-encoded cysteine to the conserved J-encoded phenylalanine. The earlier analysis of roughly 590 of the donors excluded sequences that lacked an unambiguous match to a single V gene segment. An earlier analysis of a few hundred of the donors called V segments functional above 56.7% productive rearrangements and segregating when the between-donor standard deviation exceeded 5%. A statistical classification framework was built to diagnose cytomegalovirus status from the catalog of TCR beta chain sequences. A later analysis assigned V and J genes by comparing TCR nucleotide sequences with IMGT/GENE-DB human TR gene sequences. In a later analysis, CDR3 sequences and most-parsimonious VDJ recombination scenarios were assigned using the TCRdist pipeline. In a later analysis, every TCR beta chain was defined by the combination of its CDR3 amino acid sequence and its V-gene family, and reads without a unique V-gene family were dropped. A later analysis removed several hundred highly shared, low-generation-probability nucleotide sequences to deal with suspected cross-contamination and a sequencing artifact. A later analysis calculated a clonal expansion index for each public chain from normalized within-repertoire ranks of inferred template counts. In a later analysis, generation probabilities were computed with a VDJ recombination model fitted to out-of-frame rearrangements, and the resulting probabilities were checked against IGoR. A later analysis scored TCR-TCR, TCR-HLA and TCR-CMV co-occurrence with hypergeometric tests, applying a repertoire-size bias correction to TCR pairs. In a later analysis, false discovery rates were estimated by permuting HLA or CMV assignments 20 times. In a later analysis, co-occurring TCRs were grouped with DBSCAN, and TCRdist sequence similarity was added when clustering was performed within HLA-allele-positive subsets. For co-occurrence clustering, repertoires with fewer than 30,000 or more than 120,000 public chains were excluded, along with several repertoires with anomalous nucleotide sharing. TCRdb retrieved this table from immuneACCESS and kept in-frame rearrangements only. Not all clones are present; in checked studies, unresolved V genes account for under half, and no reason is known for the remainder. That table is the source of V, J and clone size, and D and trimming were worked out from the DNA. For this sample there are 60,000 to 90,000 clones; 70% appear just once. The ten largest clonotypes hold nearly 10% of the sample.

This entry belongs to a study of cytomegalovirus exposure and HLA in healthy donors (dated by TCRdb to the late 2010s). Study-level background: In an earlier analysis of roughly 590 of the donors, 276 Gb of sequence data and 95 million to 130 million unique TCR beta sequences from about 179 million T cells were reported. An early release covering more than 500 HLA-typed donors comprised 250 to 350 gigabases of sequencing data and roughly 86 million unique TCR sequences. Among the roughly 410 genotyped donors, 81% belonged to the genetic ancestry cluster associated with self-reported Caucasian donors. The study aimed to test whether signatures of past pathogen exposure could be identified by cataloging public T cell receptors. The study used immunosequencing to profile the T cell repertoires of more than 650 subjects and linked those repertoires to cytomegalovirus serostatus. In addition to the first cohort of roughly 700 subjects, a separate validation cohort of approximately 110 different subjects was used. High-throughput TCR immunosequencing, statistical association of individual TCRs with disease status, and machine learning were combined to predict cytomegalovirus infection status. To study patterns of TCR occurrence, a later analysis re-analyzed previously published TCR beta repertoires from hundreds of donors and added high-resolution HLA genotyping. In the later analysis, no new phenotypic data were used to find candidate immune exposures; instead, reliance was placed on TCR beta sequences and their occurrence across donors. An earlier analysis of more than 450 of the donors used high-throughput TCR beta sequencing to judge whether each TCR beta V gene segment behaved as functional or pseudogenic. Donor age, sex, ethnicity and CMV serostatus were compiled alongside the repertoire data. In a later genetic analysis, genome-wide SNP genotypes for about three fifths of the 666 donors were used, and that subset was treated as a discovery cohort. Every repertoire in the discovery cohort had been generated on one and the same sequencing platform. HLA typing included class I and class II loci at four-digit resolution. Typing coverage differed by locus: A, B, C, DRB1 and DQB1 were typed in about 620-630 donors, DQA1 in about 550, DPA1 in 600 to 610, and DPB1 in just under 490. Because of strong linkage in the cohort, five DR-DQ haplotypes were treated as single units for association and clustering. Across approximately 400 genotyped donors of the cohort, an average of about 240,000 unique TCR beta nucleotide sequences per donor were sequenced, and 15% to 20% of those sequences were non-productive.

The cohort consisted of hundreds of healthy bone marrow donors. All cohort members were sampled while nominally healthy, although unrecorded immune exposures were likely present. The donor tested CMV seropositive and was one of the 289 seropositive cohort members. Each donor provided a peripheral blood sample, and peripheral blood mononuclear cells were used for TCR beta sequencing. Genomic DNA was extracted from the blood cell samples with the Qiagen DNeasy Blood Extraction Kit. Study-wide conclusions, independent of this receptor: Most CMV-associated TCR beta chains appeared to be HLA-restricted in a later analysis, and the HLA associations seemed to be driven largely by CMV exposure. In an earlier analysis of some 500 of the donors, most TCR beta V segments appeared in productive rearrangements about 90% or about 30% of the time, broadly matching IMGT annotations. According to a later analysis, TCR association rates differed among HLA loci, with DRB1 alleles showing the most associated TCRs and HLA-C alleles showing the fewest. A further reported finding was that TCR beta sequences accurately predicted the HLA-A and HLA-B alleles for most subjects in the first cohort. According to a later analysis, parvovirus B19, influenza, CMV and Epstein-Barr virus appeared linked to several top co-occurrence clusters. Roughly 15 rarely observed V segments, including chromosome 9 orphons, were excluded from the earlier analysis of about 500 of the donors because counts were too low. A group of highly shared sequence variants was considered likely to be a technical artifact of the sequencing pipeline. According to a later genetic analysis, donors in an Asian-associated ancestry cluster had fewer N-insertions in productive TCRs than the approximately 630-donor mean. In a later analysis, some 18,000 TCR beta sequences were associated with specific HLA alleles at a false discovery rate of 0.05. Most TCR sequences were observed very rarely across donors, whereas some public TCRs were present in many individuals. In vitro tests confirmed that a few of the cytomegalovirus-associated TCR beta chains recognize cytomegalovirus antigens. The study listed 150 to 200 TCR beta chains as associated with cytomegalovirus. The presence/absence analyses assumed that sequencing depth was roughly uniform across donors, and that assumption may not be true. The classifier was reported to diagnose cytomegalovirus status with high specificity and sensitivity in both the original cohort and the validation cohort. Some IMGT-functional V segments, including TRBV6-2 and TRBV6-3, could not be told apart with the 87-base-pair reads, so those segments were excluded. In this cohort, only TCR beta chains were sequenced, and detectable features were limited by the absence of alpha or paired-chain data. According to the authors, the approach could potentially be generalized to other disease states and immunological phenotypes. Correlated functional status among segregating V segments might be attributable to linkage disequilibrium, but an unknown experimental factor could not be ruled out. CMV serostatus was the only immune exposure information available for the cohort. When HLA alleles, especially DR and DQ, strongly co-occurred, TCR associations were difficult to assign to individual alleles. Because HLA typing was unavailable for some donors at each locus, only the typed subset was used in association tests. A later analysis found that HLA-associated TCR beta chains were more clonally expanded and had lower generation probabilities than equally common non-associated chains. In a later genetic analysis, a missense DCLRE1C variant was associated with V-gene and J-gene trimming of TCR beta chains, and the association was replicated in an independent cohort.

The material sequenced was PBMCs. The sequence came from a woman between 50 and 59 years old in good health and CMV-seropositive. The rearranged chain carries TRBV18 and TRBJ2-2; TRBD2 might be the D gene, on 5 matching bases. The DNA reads TGTGCCAGCTCACCACCGGGCGGGCCGAACACCGGGGAGCTGTTTTTT. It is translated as CASSPPGGPNTGELFF.